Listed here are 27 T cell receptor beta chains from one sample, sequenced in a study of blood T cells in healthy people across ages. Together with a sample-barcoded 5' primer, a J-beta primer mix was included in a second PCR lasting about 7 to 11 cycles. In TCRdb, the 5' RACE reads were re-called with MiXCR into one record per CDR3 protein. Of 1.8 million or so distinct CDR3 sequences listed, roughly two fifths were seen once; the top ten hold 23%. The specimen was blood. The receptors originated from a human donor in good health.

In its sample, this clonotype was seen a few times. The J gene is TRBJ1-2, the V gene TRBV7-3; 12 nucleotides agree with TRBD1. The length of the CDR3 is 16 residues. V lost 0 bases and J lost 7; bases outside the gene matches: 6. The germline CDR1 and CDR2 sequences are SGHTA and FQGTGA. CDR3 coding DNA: TGTGCCAGCAGCTTAACGGGGACAGGGGGCGCCGGTGGCTACACCTTC. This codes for CASSLTGTGGAGGYTF.

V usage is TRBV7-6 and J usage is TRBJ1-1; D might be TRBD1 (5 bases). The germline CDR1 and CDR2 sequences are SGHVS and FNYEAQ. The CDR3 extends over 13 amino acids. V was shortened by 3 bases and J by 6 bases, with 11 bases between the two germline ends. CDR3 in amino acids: CASSFLWDPEAFF. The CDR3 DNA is TGTGCCAGCAGCTTTTTGTGGGACCCTGAAGCTTTCTTT.

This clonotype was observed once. CDR3 amino acids: CSVDGQLEETQFF. In nucleotides, the CDR3 is TGCAGTGTCGACGGACAATTGGAGGAGACCCAGTTCTTC. V gene TRBV20-1 combines with J gene TRBJ2-5; D is perhaps TRBD1 or TRBD2 (5 bases each). The DNA matches TRBJ2-1 better at its end, which makes the J call doubtful. The CDR3 is made up of 13 amino acids. Germline V lookup: CDR1 DFQATT, CDR2 SNEGSKA (reference sequence).

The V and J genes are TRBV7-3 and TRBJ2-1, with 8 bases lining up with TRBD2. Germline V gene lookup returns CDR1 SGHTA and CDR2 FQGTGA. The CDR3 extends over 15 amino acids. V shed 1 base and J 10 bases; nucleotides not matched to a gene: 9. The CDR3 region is CASSLSSGVPYEQFF. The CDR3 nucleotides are TGTGCCAGCAGCTTAAGTAGCGGGGTTCCCTACGAGCAGTTCTTC.

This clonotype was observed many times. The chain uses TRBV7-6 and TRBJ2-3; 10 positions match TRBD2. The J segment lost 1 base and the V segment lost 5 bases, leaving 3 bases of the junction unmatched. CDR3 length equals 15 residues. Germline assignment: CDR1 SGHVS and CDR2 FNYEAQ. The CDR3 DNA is TGTGCCAGCAGCCCGGGGACTAGCGGCACAGATACGCAGTATTTT. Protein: CASSPGTSGTDTQYF.

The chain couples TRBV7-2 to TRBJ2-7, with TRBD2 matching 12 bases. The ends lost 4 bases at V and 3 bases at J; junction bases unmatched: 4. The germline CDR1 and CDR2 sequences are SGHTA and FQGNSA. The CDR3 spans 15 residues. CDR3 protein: CASSSLAGGVYEQYF. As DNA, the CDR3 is TGTGCCAGCAGCTCTCTAGCGGGGGGGGTCTACGAGCAGTACTTC.

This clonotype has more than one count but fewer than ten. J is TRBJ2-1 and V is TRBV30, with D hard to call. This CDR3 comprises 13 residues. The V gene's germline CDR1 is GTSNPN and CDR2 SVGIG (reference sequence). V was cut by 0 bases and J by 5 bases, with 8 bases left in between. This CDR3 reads CAWSVREHNEQFF. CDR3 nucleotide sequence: TGTGCCTGGAGTGTACGAGAACACAATGAGCAGTTCTTC. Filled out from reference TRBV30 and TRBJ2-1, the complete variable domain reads SQTIHQWPATLVQPVGSPLSLECTVEGTSNPNLYWYRQAAGRGLQLLFYSVGIGQISSEVPQNLSASRPQDRQFILSSKKLLLSDSGFYLCAWSVREHNEQFFGPGTRLTVL.

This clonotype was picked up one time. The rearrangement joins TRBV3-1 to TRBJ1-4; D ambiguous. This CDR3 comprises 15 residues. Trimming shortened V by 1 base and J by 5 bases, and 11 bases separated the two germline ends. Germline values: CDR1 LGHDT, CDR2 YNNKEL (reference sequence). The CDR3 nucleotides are TGTGCCAGCAGCCAAGGACGTTCCATGAATGAAAAACTGTTTTTT. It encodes CASSQGRSMNEKLFF.

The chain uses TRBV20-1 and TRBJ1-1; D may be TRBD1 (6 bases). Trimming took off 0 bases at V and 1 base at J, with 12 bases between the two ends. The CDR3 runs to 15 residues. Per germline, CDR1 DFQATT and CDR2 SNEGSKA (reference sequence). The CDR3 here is CSAREWGGRNTEAFF. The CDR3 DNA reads TGCAGTGCTAGAGAGTGGGGGGGCCGGAACACTGAAGCTTTCTTT.

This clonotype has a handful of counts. CDR3 bases: TGCAGCGTTGTGTCCGGGACAGACTATGGCTACACCTTC. It yields the protein CSVVSGTDYGYTF. This sequence joins TRBV29-1 and TRBJ1-2, with 7 bases lining up with TRBD1. The ends lost 4 bases at V and 3 bases at J; junction bases unmatched: 5. CDR3 size: 13 residues. Germline V gene data show CDR1 as SQVTM and CDR2 as ANQGSEA.

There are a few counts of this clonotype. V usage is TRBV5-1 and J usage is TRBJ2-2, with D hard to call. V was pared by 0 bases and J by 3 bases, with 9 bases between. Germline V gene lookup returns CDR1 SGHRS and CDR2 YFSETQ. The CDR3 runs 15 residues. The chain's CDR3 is CASSLGATDTGELFF. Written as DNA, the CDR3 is TGCGCCAGCAGCTTGGGGGCAACGGACACCGGGGAGCTGTTTTTT.

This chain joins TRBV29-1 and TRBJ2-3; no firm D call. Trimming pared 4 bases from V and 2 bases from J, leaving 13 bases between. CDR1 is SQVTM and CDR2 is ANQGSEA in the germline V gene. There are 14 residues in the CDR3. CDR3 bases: TGCAGCGTTGGTCTGACGGGTTTCACAGATACGCAGTATTTT. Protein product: CSVGLTGFTDTQYF.

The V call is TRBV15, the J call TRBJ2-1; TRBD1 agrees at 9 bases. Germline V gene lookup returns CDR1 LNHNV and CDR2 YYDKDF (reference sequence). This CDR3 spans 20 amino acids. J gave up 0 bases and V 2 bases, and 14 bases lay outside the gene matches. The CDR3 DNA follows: TGTGCCACCAGCAGAAAGTTACAGGGGGCACTTCCCAACTCCTACAATGAGCAGTTCTTC. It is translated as CATSRKLQGALPNSYNEQFF.

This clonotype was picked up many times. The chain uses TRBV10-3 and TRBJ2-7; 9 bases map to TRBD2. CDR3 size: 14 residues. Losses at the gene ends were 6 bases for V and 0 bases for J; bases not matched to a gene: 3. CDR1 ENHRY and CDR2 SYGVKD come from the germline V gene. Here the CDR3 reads CAISSSGASYEQYF. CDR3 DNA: TGTGCCATCAGCTCTAGCGGGGCCTCCTACGAGCAGTACTTC.

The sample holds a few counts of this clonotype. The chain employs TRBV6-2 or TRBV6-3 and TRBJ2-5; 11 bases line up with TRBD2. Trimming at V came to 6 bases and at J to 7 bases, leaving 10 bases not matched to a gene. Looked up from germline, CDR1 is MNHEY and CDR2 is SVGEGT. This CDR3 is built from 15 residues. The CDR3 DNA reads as TGTGCCAGCAGGATGACTAGCGGGGCAAAAGGGACCCAGTACTTC. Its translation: CASRMTSGAKGTQYF.

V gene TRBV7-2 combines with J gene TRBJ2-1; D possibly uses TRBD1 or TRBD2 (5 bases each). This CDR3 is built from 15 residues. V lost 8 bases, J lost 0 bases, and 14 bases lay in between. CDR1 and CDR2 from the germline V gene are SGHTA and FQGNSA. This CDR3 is CASGPGPPSYNEQFF. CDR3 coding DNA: TGTGCCAGCGGCCCGGGGCCACCCTCCTACAATGAGCAGTTCTTC.

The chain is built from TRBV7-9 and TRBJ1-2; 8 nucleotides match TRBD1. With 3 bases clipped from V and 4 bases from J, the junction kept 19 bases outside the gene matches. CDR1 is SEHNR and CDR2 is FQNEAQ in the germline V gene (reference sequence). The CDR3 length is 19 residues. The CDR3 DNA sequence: TGTGCCAGCAGCTTTCCCACTTCAGGGGGCGCAGGGTCCAGCTATGGCTACACCTTC. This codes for CASSFPTSGGAGSSYGYTF.

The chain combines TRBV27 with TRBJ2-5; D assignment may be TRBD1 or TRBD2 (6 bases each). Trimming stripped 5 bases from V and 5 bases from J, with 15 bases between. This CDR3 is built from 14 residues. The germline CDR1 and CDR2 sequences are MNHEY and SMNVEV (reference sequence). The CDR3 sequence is CASSQFNGGETQYF. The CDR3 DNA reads TGTGCCAGCAGTCAATTTAACGGGGGCGAGACCCAGTACTTC.

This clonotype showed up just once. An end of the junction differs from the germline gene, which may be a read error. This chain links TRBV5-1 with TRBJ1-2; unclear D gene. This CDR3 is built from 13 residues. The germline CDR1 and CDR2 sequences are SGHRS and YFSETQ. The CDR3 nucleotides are TGCACCAGCAGCATGGGCAGTTTAAGCCCCTACACCTTC. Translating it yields CTSSMGSLSPYTF.

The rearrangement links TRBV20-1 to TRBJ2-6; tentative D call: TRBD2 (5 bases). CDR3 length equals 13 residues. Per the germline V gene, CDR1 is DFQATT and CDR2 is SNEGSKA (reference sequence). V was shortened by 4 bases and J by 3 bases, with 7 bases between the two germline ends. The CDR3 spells CSATRGGANVLTF. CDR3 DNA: TGCAGTGCTACTCGGGGTGGGGCCAACGTCCTGACTTTC.

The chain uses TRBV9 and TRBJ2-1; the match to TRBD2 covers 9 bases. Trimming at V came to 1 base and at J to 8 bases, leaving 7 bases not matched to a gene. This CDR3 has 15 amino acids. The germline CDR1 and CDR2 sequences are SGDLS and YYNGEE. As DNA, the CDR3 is TGTGCCAGCAGCGTAAGGCGGGGGGGCCCTGATGAGCAGTTCTTC. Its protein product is CASSVRRGGPDEQFF.

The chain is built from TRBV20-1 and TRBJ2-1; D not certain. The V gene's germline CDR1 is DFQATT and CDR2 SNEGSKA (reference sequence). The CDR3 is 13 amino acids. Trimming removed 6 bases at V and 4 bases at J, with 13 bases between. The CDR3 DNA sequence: TGCAGTGCCGGTGGTATTATATACAATGAGCAGTTCTTC. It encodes CSAGGIIYNEQFF.

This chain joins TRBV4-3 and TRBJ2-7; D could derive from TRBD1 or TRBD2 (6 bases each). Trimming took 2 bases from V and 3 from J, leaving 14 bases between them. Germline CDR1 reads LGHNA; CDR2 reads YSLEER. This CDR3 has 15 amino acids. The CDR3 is CASSQLGAGGYEQYF. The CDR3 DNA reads TGCGCCAGCAGCCAATTGGGGGCCGGGGGCTACGAGCAGTACTTC.

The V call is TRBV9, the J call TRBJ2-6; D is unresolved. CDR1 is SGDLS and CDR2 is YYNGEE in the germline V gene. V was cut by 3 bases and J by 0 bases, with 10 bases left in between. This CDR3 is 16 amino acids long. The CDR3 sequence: CASSDRALSGANVLTF. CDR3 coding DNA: TGTGCCAGCAGCGACCGGGCCCTCTCTGGGGCCAACGTCCTGACTTTC.

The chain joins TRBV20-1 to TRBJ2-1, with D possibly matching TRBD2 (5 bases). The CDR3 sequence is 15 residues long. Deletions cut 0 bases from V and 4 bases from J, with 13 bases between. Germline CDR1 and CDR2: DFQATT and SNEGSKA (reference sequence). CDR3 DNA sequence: TGCAGTGCTAGAGATCTGAGGGCCACTTACAATGAGCAGTTCTTC. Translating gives CSARDLRATYNEQFF.

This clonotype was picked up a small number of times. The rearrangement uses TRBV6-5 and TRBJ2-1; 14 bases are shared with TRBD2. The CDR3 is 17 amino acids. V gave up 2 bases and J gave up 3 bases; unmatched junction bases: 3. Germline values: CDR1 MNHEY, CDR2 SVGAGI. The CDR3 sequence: CASSYGTSGGDYNEQFF. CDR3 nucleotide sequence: TGTGCCAGCAGTTACGGGACTAGCGGGGGCGACTACAATGAGCAGTTCTTC.

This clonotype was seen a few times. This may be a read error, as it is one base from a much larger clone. This chain's CDR3 is CTSSLGQGREQYF. In nucleotides, the CDR3 is TGTACCAGCAGCTTAGGCCAGGGTAGGGAGCAGTACTTC. The genes are TRBV7-2 and TRBJ2-7; possible D gene TRBD1, 5 bases. In germline, CDR1 is SGHTA, CDR2 FQGNSA. The CDR3 sequence is 13 residues long. Between the trimmed V and J ends, which lost 1 base and 7 bases, there was a span of 11 bases.